The clone carrying this T cell receptor (beta chain) was counted between two and nine times. This record belongs to a study of T cell repertoires in cytomegalovirus infection. Looked up from germline, CDR1 is SGHKS and CDR2 is YYEKEE (reference sequence). V was trimmed by 2 bases and J by 6 bases, leaving 12 bases between them. The CDR3 runs 13 residues. TCRdb analysed the reads with MiXCR anew, one entry per CDR3 protein. The data show under 800,000 distinct CDR3 sequences, 20% to 25% seen once. The source of this sequence is a human donor in good health (CMV status not recorded). Some clones in this sample may be carry-over from other donors' samples. Material for sequencing was CD8+ T cells from PBMCs. The chain has TRBV5-5 and TRBJ2-7; D is possibly TRBD1 (5 bases). CDR3 sequence: CASSFAPGFEQYV. The CDR3, as DNA: TGTGCCAGCAGCTTCGCCCCAGGGTTCGAGCAGTACGTC.